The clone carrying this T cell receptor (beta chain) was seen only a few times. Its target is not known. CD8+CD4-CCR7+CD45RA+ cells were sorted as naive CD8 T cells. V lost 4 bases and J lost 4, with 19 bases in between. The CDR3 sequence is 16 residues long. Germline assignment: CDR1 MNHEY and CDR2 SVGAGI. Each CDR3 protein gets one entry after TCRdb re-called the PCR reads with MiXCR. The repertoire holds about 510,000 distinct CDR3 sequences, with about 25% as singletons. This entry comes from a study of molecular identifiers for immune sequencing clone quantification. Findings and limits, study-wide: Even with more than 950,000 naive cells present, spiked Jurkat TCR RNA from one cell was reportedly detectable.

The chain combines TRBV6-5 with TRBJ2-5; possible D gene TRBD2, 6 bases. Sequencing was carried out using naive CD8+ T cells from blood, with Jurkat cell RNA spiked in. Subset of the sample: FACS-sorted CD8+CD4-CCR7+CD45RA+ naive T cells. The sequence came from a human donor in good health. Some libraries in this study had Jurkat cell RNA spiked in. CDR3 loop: CASSSLVLEGGETQYF. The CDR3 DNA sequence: TGTGCCAGCAGTTCACTAGTACTGGAGGGCGGAGAGACCCAGTACTTC.